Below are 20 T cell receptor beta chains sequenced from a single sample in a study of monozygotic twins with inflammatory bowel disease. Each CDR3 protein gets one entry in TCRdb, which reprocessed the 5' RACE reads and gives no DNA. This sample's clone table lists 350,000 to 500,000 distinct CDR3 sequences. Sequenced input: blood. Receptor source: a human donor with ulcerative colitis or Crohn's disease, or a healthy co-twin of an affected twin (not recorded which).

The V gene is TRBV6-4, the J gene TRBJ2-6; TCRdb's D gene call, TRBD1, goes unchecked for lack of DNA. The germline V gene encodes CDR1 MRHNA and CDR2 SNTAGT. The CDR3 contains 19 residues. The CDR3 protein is CASSSPRDKGLSGANVLTF.

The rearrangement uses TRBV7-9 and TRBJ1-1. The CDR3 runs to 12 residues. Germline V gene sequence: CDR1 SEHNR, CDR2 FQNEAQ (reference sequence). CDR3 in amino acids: CASVRLETEAFF.

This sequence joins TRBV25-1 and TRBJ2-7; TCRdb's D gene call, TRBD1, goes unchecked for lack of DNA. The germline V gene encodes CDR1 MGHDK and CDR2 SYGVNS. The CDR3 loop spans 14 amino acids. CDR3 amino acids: CASSGFFGATEQYF.

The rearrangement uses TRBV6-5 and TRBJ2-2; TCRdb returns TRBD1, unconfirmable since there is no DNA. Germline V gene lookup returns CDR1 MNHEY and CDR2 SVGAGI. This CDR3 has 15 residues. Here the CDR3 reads CASSTGGPNTGELFF.

The chain's CDR3 is CASSPAGHSYEQYF. The rearrangement links TRBV6-1 to TRBJ2-7; without DNA, the TCRdb call of TRBD1 cannot be checked. Germline V CDR1 and CDR2: MNHNS, SASEGT. The CDR3 runs 14 residues.

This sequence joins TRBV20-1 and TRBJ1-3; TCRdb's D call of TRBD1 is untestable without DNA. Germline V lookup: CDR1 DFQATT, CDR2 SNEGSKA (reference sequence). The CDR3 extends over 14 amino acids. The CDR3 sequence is CSARVGGPGNTIYF.

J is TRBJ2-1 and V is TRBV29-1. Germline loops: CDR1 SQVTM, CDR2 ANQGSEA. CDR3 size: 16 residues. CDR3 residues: CSVPGDKSRTYNEQFF.

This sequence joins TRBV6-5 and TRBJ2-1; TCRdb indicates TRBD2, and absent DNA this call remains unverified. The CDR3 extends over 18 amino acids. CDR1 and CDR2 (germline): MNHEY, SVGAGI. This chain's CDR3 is CASSYPTSGRVRYNEQFF.

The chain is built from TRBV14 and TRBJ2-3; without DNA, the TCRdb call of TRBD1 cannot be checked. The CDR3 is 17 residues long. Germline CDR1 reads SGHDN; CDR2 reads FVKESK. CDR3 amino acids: CASSQGIRGKSADTQYF.

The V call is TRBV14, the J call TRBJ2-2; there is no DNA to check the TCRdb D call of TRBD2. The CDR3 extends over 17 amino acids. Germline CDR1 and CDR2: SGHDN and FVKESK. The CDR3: CASSRTGTRLSTGELFF.

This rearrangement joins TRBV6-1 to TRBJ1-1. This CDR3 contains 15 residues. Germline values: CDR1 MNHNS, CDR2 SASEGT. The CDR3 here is CASIPYTEMNTEAFF.

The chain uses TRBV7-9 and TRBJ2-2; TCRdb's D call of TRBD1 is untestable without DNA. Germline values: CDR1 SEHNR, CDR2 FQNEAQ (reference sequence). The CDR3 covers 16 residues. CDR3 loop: CASSRADRFMTGELFF.

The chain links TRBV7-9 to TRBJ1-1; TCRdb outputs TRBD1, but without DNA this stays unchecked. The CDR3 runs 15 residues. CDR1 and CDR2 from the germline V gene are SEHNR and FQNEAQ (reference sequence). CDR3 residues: CASSLSPHVEAEAFF.

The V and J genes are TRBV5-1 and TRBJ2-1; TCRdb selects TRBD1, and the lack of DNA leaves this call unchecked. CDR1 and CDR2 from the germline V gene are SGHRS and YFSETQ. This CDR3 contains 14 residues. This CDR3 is CASSNDRGKDEQFF. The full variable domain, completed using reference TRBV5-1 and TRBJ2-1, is KAGVTQTPRYLIKTRGQQVTLSCSPISGHRSVSWYQQTPGQGLQFLFEYFSETQRNKGNFPGRFSGRQFSNSRSEMNVSTLELGDSALYLCASSNDRGKDEQFFGPGTRLTVL.

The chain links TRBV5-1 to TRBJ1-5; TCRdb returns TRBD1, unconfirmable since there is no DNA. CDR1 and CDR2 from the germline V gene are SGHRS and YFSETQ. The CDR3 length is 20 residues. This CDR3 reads CASSLARIEGSLEGNQPQHF.

This chain's CDR3 is CASSYSLGQGVSNQPQHF. The gene calls are TRBV6-5 and TRBJ1-5; lacking DNA, the TRBD1 call made by TCRdb goes unchecked. The CDR3 extends over 18 amino acids. CDR1 and CDR2 from the germline V gene are MNHEY and SVGAGI.

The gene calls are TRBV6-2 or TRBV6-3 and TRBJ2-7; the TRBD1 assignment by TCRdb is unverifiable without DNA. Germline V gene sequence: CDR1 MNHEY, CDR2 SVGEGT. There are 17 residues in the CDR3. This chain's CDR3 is CAREAGTGGWLSYEQYF.

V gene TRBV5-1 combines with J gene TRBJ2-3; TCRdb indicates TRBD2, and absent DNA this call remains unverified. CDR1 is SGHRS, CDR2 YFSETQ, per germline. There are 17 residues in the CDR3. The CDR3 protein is CASSFGYSGMSTDTQYF.

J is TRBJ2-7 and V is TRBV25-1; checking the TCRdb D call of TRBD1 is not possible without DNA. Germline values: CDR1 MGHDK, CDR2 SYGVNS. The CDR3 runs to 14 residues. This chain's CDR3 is CASSEGSLSLDRYF.

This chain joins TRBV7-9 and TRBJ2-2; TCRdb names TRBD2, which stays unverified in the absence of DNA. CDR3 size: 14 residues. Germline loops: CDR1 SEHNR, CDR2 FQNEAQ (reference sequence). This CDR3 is CASGRDGDTGELFF.